One and the same sample provided the 8 T cell receptor beta chains below, sequenced in a study of blood T cell repertoires in COVID-19. Only in-frame clones appear in the TCRdb table, and some are missing; sequencing was by immunoSEQ multiplex PCR. Of about 170,000 clones listed, around 80% are singletons. The sequenced material came from PBMCs or T cells enriched from blood (not recorded which). These receptor sequences come from a woman in her 70s in a cohort exposed to, infected with or recovered from COVID-19 (not recorded which).

The chain is built from TRBV6-5 and TRBJ1-2; D might be TRBD1 (6 bases). Germline CDR1 is MNHEY and CDR2 is SVGAGI. The CDR3 has 15 amino acids. Trimming took off 5 bases at V and 4 bases at J, with 17 bases between the two ends. This CDR3 is CASSPQGLTPYGYTF. The CDR3 bases are TGTGCCAGCAGTCCCCAGGGGCTGACCCCCTATGGCTACACCTTC.

V usage is TRBV7-2 and J usage is TRBJ2-1, with D perhaps matching TRBD1 (5 bases). The CDR3 totals 14 residues. V lost 1 base to trimming and J lost 10 bases, with 14 bases between them. Germline V lookup: CDR1 SGHTA, CDR2 FQGNSA. CDR3 nucleotides: TGTGCCAGCAGCTTAGTAGGACGGCAGGGAGAGCAGTTCTTC. It codes for CASSLVGRQGEQFF.

This chain uses TRBV20-1 with TRBJ2-7; tentatively, D is TRBD1 (6 bases). V gave up 3 bases and J gave up 6 bases, with 9 bases separating them. The CDR3 is 11 residues long. Germline lookup yields CDR1 DFQATT and CDR2 SNEGSKA (reference sequence). The CDR3 reads CSARTGIEQYF. Written as DNA, the CDR3 is TGCAGTGCTAGGACAGGTATCGAGCAGTACTTC.

This chain connects TRBV27 to TRBJ2-1; possible D gene TRBD1, 6 bases. CDR1 and CDR2 from the germline V gene are MNHEY and SMNVEV (reference sequence). The V gene lost 1 base and the J gene lost 4 bases, with 8 bases spanning the gap. CDR3 length equals 14 residues. This CDR3 reads CASSLWDTYNEQFF. DNA for the CDR3: TGTGCCAGCAGTTTATGGGACACGTACAATGAGCAGTTCTTC.

The rearrangement uses TRBV19 and TRBJ1-6; D ambiguous. This CDR3 is 16 amino acids long. Germline lookup yields CDR1 LNHDA and CDR2 SQIVND (reference sequence). V was shortened by 7 bases and J by 8 bases, with 21 bases between the two germline ends. The CDR3 sequence is CASTHRSAGLDSPLHF. The DNA of the CDR3 is TGTGCCAGTACCCATCGGAGTGCGGGTTTGGATTCACCCCTCCACTTT. Full variable domain (rest looked up from reference TRBV19 and TRBJ1-6): DGGITQSPKYLFRKEGQNVTLSCEQNLNHDAMYWYRQDPGQGLRLIYYSQIVNDFQKGDIAEGYSVSREKKESFPLTVTSAQKNPTAFYLCASTHRSAGLDSPLHFGNGTRLTVT.

Here the CDR3 reads CASSKAPSGSYNEQFF. For the CDR3, the DNA is TGCGCCAGCAGCAAAGCACCTTCCGGTTCCTACAATGAGCAGTTCTTC. The rearrangement uses TRBV5-1 and TRBJ2-1; D unresolved. Trimming removed 4 bases from V and 1 base from J, with 15 bases in between. The CDR3 is 16 residues long. Germline V gives CDR1 SGHRS, CDR2 YFSETQ.

J is TRBJ2-3 and V is TRBV18; tentative D call: TRBD2 (5 bases). The CDR3 has 13 amino acids. The V end was cut by 0 bases, the J end by 4 bases, with 5 bases between. The germline V gene has CDR1 KGHSH and CDR2 LQKENI. CDR3 DNA: TGTGCCAGCTCACCACCGGGAGCAGATACGCAGTATTTT. This sequence encodes CASSPPGADTQYF. Combining the CDR3 with reference TRBV18 and TRBJ2-3 gives the whole variable domain NAGVMQNPRHLVRRRGQEARLRCSPMKGHSHVYWYRQLPEEGLKFMVYLQKENIIDESGMPKERFSAEFPKEGPSILRIQQVVRGDSAAYFCASSPPGADTQYFGPGTRLTVL.

This chain joins TRBV27 and TRBJ2-2; no firm D call. V lost 6 bases and J lost 0, with 11 bases in between. This CDR3 is 15 amino acids long. Germline values: CDR1 MNHEY, CDR2 SMNVEV (reference sequence). CDR3 DNA sequence: TGTGCCAGCAGCCCCACTATTGCGAACACCGGGGAGCTGTTTTTT. Amino acids: CASSPTIANTGELFF.